These 8 T cell receptor beta chains originate from one sample sequenced in a study of cytomegalovirus exposure and HLA in healthy donors. In the PCR, 60 Vbeta and 13 Jbeta primers were used. Clones were sequenced by immunoSEQ multiplex PCR, and TCRdb holds only the in-frame ones, with some missing. The profile shows some 90,000 clones, 70% of them singletons. The sample consisted of PBMCs. The source of these receptors is a man aged 50-59 years in good health and CMV-seronegative.

This chain links TRBV7-6 with TRBJ2-7, with 11 nucleotides matching TRBD2. The V and J ends lost 5 bases and 0 bases, in that order; junction bases with no gene match: 3. This CDR3 is built from 15 residues. From germline, CDR1 is SGHVS and CDR2 FNYEAQ. CDR3 amino acids: CASSATSGVSYEQYF. CDR3 nucleotides: TGTGCCAGCAGCGCGACTAGCGGGGTCTCCTACGAGCAGTACTTC.

The chain is built from TRBV27 and TRBJ2-3; 9 bases are a match to TRBD2. Trimming removed 6 bases from V and 5 bases from J; junction bases left unmatched: 18. This CDR3 has 18 residues. Germline V lookup: CDR1 MNHEY, CDR2 SMNVEV (reference sequence). The CDR3, as DNA: TGTGCCAGCAGCCGACTTCCCCTTAGCGGGGGCAAGAGAGATACGCAGTATTTT. Its protein product is CASSRLPLSGGKRDTQYF.

The CDR3 nucleotides read TGTGCCAGCAGCTTAAGAGGGTCCGAGCAGTACTTC. Translation gives CASSLRGSEQYF. This sequence joins TRBV7-6 and TRBJ2-7; D may be TRBD2 (5 bases). In germline, CDR1 is SGHVS, CDR2 FNYEAQ. CDR3 length: 12 residues. The V gene lost 2 bases and the J gene lost 6 bases, with 8 bases spanning the gap.

This clone was recorded only once. V is TRBV5-4 and J is TRBJ2-3; 9 nucleotides match TRBD2. Looked up from germline, CDR1 is SGHNT and CDR2 is YYREEE (reference sequence). The CDR3 is 19 amino acids. V trimming: 0 bases; J trimming: 1 base; junction bases outside the gene matches: 12. CDR3 sequence reads: CASSLAGLAPQEGTDTQYF. CDR3 in DNA: TGTGCCAGCAGCTTGGCGGGACTAGCTCCTCAGGAGGGCACAGATACGCAGTATTTT.

V gene TRBV15 combines with J gene TRBJ2-3; D perhaps matches TRBD1 (6 bases). The CDR3 totals 14 residues. In germline, CDR1 is LNHNV, CDR2 YYDKDF (reference sequence). V dropped 2 bases and J dropped 2 bases, with 8 bases sitting between them. In nucleotides, the CDR3 is TGTGCCACCAGCAGACAGGGGTTCACAGATACGCAGTATTTT. It specifies CATSRQGFTDTQYF. Complete variable domain (other parts from reference TRBV15 and TRBJ2-3): DAMVIQNPRYQVTQFGKPVTLSCSQTLNHNVMYWYQQKSSQAPKLLFHYYDKDFNNEADTPDNFQSRRPNTSFCFLDIRSPGLGDTAMYLCATSRQGFTDTQYFGPGTRLTVL.

This rearrangement joins TRBV5-6 to TRBJ2-7; D is perhaps TRBD2 (5 bases). Per the germline V gene, CDR1 is SGHDT and CDR2 is YYEEEE. CDR3 length equals 15 residues. The germline V and J ends were trimmed by 7 bases and 2 bases, with 19 bases remaining between them. CDR3 amino acids: CASQTLRSGTYEQYF. DNA for the CDR3: TGTGCCAGCCAAACTCTACGAAGCGGAACCTACGAGCAGTACTTC.

V gene TRBV18 combines with J gene TRBJ1-2; D is unclear. The CDR3 extends over 14 amino acids. Trimming stripped 3 bases from V and 8 bases from J, with 16 bases between. Germline lookup yields CDR1 KGHSH and CDR2 LQKENI. This CDR3 is CASSPMGLSQGYTF. CDR3 sequence (DNA): TGTGCCAGCTCACCGATGGGCCTTTCTCAGGGCTACACCTTC.

This clone was found a few times. The gene calls are TRBV9 and TRBJ2-5; no definite D call. The DNA matches TRBJ2-7 better at its end, which makes the J call doubtful. This CDR3 spans 15 amino acids. Germline lookup yields CDR1 SGDLS and CDR2 YYNGEE. CDR3 residues: CASSVDARPSYEQYF. Here the CDR3 DNA reads TGTGCCAGCAGCGTAGATGCCAGGCCCTCCTACGAGCAGTACTTC.